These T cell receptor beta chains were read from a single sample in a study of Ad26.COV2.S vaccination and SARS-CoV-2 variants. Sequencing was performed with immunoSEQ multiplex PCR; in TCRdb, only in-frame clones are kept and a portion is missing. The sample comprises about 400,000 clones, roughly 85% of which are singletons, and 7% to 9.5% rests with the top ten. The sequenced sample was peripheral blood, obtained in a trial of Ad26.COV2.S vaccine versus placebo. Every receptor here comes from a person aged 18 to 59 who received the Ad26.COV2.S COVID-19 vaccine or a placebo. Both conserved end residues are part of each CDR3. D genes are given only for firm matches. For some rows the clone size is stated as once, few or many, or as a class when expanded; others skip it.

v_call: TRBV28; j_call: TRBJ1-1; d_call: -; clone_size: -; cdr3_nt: TGTGCCAGCATCCAAGGCGGGGGGCTGGACACTGAAGCTTTCTTT; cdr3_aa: CASIQGGGLDTEAFF
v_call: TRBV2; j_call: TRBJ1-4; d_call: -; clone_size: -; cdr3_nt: TGTGCCAGCAGTCAGGGATCAACTAATGAAAAACTGTTTTTT; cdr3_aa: CASSQGSTNEKLFF
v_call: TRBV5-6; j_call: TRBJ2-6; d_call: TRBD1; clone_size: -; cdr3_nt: TGTGCCAGCAGTGACAGGGGGCGTAGCTCTGGGGCCAACGTCCTGACTTTC; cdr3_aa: CASSDRGRSSGANVLTF
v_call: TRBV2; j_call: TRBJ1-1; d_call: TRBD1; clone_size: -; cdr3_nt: TGTGCCAGCAGATCCGGGACAGGGGTTACGAACACTGAAGCTTTCTTT; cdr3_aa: CASRSGTGVTNTEAFF
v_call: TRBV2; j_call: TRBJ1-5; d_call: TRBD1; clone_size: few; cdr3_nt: TGTGCCAGCAACGTCCCAGGGGGAAATCAGCCCCAGCATTTT; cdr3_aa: CASNVPGGNQPQHF
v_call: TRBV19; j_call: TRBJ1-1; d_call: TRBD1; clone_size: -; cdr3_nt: TGTGCCAGTAGTACACAGGGGGCCCCTGAAGCTTTCTTT; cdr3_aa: CASSTQGAPEAFF
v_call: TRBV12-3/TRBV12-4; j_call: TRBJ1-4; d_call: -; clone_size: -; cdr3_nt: TGTGCCAGCAGTAGGTCGGGTGAACTGTTTTTT; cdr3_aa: CASSRSGELFF
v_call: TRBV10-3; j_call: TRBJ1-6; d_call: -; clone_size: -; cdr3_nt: TGTGCCATCAGTGAGAGAAGGGGATCTAATTCACCCCTCCACTTT; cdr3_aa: CAISERRGSNSPLHF
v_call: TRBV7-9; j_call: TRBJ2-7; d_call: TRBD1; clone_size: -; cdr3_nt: TGTGCCAGCAGCTTAGGGCAGGGGGCCCACGAGCAGTACTTC; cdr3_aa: CASSLGQGAHEQYF
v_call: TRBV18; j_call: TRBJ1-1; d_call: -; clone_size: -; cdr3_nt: TGTGCCAGCTCGATCAGGGCTAACACTGAAGCTTTCTTT; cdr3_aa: CASSIRANTEAFF
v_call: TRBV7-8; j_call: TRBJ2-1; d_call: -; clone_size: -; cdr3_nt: TGTGCCAGCAGCTGGCGGGCGGGGTACAATGAGCAGTTCTTC; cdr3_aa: CASSWRAGYNEQFF
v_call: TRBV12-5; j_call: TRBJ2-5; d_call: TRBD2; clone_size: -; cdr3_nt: TGTGCTAGTGGTTTGGTACGGAGGGGACTAGCGGTACAAGAGACCCAGTACTTC; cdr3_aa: CASGLVRRGLAVQETQYF
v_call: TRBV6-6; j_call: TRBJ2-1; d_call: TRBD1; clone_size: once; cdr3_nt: TGTGCCAGCAGTTACTCGAAGGGACAGGGGTTTTCGTTCTTC; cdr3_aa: CASSYSKGQGFSFF
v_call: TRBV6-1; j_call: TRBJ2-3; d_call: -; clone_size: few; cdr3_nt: TGTGCCAGCAGTGATGGGGCCTTCACAGATACGCAGTATTTT; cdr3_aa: CASSDGAFTDTQYF